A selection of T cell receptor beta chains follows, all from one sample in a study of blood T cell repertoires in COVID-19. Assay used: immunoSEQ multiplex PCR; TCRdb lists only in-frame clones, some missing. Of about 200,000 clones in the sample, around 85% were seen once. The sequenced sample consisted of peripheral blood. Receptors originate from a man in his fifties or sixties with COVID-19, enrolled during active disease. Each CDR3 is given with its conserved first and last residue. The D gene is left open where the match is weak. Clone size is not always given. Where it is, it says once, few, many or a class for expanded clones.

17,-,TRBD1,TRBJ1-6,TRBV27,CASRTNIGTGRNSPLHF,TGTGCCAGCAGAACAAATATTGGGACAGGGCGAAATTCACCCCTCCACTTT
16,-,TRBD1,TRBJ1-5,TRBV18,CASSLRQGASNQPQHF,TGTGCCAGCTCGCTCAGACAGGGGGCAAGCAATCAGCCCCAGCATTTT
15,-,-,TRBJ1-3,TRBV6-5,CASSRGRLGGNTIYF,TGTGCCAGCAGTCGAGGGCGCCTGGGCGGAAACACCATATATTTT
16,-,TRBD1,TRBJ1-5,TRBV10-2,CASSEPGQVGNQPQHF,TGCGCCAGCAGTGAGCCCGGACAGGTTGGAAATCAGCCCCAGCATTTT
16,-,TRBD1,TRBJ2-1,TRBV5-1,CASSFGQGSGQNEQFF,TGCGCCAGCAGCTTCGGACAGGGAAGTGGGCAAAATGAGCAGTTCTTC
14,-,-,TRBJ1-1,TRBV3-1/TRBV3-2,CASSQAAGYTEAFF,TGTGCCAGCAGCCAAGCTGCAGGGTACACTGAAGCTTTCTTT
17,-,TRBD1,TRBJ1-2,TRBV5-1,CASRRTGNVETNYGYTF,TGCGCCAGCAGAAGGACAGGGAACGTGGAGACTAACTATGGCTACACCTTC
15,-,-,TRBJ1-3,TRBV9,CASSVVGSSGNTIYF,TGTGCCAGCAGCGTAGTTGGCTCCTCTGGAAACACCATATATTTT
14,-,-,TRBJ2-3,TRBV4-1,CASSPSARADTQYF,TGCGCCAGCAGCCCTAGCGCCAGGGCGGATACGCAGTATTTT
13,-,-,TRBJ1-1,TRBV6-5,CASSYRQNTEAFF,TGTGCCAGCAGTTACCGACAGAACACTGAAGCTTTCTTT
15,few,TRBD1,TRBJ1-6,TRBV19,CASSTLTGETSPLHF,TGTGCCAGTAGTACACTCACAGGGGAAACTTCACCCCTCCACTTT
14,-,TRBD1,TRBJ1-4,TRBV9,CASSLRTGNEKLFF,TGTGCCAGCAGCCTACGGACAGGCAATGAAAAACTGTTTTTT
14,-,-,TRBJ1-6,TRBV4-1,CASSLLTVDSPLHF,TGCGCCAGCAGCCTCCTGACAGTGGATTCACCCCTCCACTTT
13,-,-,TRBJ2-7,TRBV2,CASSMRDNYEQYF,TGTGCCAGCAGTATGAGGGACAACTACGAGCAGTACTTC
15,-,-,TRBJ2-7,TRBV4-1,CASSQERTGTYEQYF,TGCGCCAGCAGCCAAGAGAGAACGGGAACCTACGAGCAGTACTTC
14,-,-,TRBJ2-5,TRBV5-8,CASRRTVNQETQYF,TGTGCCAGCAGGCGGACAGTTAACCAAGAGACCCAGTACTTC
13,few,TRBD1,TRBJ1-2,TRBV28,CASSLMTGYGYTF,TGTGCCAGCAGTTTAATGACAGGGTACGGCTACACCTTC
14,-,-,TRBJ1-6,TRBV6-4,CASSAGPWNSPLHF,TGTGCCAGCAGTGCAGGGCCGTGGAATTCACCCCTCCACTTT
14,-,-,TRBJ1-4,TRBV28,CASSYQATNEKLFF,TGTGCCAGCAGTTATCAGGCAACTAATGAAAAACTGTTTTTT
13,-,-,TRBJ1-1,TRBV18,CASFAGSNTEAFF,TGTGCCAGCTTCGCGGGATCGAACACTGAAGCTTTCTTT
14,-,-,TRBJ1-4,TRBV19,CASSIGPGNEKLFF,TGTGCCAGTAGTATCGGGCCGGGGAATGAAAAACTGTTTTTT
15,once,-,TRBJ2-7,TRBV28,CASSFGGLSSYEQYF,TGTGCCAGCAGTTTCGGGGGGCTAAGCTCCTACGAGCAGTACTTC
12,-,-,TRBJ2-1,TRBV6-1,CASSEQYNEQFF,TGTGCCAGCAGTGAACAGTACAATGAGCAGTTCTTC
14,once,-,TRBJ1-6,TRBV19,CASSIGAVSSPLHF,TGTGCCAGTAGTATAGGGGCAGTTTCTTCACCCCTCCACTTT
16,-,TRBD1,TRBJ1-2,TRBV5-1,CASSGDSAISSEGYTF,TGCGCCAGCAGCGGGGACAGTGCCATATCGTCTGAGGGCTACACCTTC
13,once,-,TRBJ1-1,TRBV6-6,CASSYEQPTEAFF,TGTGCCAGCAGTTATGAACAGCCCACTGAAGCTTTCTTT